The 8 T cell receptor beta chains given below trace back to one sample, sequenced in a study of T cells after posttransplantation cyclophosphamide. This table comes from immunoSEQ multiplex PCR, and its TCRdb copy is limited to in-frame clones, with some not included. The table shows 45,000 to 65,000 clones, with about 86% occurring only once. Sequenced: PBMCs. These receptors all come from a man between 25 and 39 years old with a blood cancer, CMV-positive, and with a related stem cell donor.

The chain employs TRBV7-9 and TRBJ2-3, with TRBD2 matching over 7 bases. J gave up 6 bases and V 6 bases, and 3 bases lay outside the gene matches. CDR1 and CDR2 (germline): SEHNR, FQNEAQ (reference sequence). The CDR3 covers 12 residues. The CDR3 protein is CASRSLADTQYF. DNA of the CDR3: TGTGCCAGCAGATCACTAGCGGATACGCAGTATTTT.

The chain couples TRBV28 to TRBJ2-7; the match to TRBD1 covers 9 bases. After removal of 3 bases from V and 3 bases from J, the junction contained 9 bases not matched to a gene. This CDR3 spans 16 amino acids. Germline lookup yields CDR1 MDHEN and CDR2 SYDVKM. The CDR3 nucleotides are TGTGCCAGCAGTTTTAAGGTCCGGACAGGGGACTACGAGCAGTACTTC. Translating it yields CASSFKVRTGDYEQYF. The full variable domain, rest sourced from reference TRBV28 and TRBJ2-7, is DVKVTQSSRYLVKRTGEKVFLECVQDMDHENMFWYRQDPGLGLRLIYFSYDVKMKEKGDIPEGYSVSREKKERFSLILESASTNQTSMYLCASSFKVRTGDYEQYFGPGTRLTVT.

The chain uses TRBV7-3 and TRBJ2-6; 8 positions match TRBD1. Germline-derived CDR1 and CDR2 are SGHTA and FQGTGA. Trimming removed 3 bases from V and 0 bases from J; junction bases left unmatched: 4. This CDR3 has 17 residues. The CDR3 DNA follows: TGTGCCAGCAGCTTGACAGGGGACCTCTCTGGGGCCAACGTCCTGACTTTC. It yields the protein CASSLTGDLSGANVLTF.

The chain combines TRBV28 with TRBJ2-7; TRBD2 aligns across 8 bases. The CDR3 consists of 14 residues. V lost 7 bases and J lost 7; bases outside the gene matches: 12. CDR1 is MDHEN, CDR2 SYDVKM, per germline. The CDR3 loop reads CASTSVGLGREQYF. CDR3 in DNA: TGTGCCAGCACCTCTGTGGGACTAGGTCGAGAGCAGTACTTC.

The chain has TRBV7-9 and TRBJ1-5; D is possibly TRBD1 (6 bases). Germline V gives CDR1 SEHNR, CDR2 FQNEAQ (reference sequence). The CDR3 consists of 15 residues. The V end was cut by 2 bases, the J end by 7 bases, with 15 bases between. CDR3 in DNA: TGTGCCAGCAGCTTATCGGGGGGGGCTCGACAGCCCCAGCATTTT. Its protein is CASSLSGGARQPQHF.

The rearrangement uses TRBV13 and TRBJ2-1; the match to TRBD1 covers 7 bases. The CDR3 totals 15 residues. V was pared by 5 bases and J by 1 base, with 5 bases of the junction left unmatched. The V gene's germline CDR1 is PRHDT and CDR2 FYEKMQ (reference sequence). This chain's CDR3 is CASSGTGESYNEQFF. The DNA for the CDR3 is TGTGCCAGCAGCGGCACAGGGGAGTCCTACAATGAGCAGTTCTTC.

This chain joins TRBV7-2 and TRBJ2-5, with 8 nucleotides matching TRBD1. The V and J ends lost 4 bases and 5 bases, in that order; junction bases with no gene match: 6. Germline CDR1 SGHTA, CDR2 FQGNSA. The CDR3 runs 14 residues. CDR3 region: CASSSRDRLETQYF. CDR3 nucleotides: TGTGCCAGCAGCTCGCGGGACAGGCTGGAGACCCAGTACTTC.

The chain's CDR3 is CASSIQGRDTQYF. CDR3 DNA: TGTGCCAGTAGTATCCAGGGGCGGGATACGCAGTATTTT. The chain uses TRBV19 and TRBJ2-3; a possible D gene is TRBD1 (6 bases). Trimming pared 3 bases from V and 6 bases from J, leaving 10 bases between. This CDR3 contains 13 residues. The germline CDR1 and CDR2 sequences are LNHDA and SQIVND (reference sequence).